This T cell receptor beta chain comes out of a study of CD8+CD57+ T cells in acquired aplastic anemia (dated by TCRdb to 2017 to 2018). For context, the study as a whole: On average, sorted CD4+ and CD8+ cells yielded around 3.4 ug of extracted DNA, with a range of about 0.18 to 27.4 ug. CD8+CD57+ expansion was defined as a frequency above the mean frequency observed in healthy subjects. Findings and caveats that apply to the study as a whole: No significant difference in CD8+ Simpson's diversity was found between patients and healthy controls (P=0.060). About 28 CD8+ CDR3 sequences were found in both patients and controls but appeared to be highly expressed in patients and within the immunodominant clones of the patients.

Patients chosen for sequencing had shown expansion of CD8+CD57+ cells by flow cytometry. Every patient had a diagnosis of severe acquired aplastic anemia based on International Study of Aplastic Anemia and Agranulocytosis and Camitta criteria. At the time blood was sampled, none of the patients had received any therapy. The study deep-sequenced TCR repertoires of sorted CD4+ and CD8+ blood T cells from severe aplastic anemia patients and healthy subjects. Patients were enrolled under clinicaltrials.gov protocols 00001620, 01623167, 00001397, 00071045, 00081523 and 00961064 in the USA. Ficoll-Paque density gradient centrifugation was used to isolate peripheral blood mononuclear cells. Before DNA extraction, CD4+ and CD8+ T cells were sorted with FACS or magnetic beads. CDR1 and CDR2 (SQVTM, ANQGSEA) derive from the germline V gene. The CDR3 sequence holds 17 residues, the cysteine and phenylalanine included. This entry keeps only the CDR3 DNA: 51 bases, framed from base 1. The V end loses 2 bases and the J end loses 1 base, and a stretch of 15 bases separates them.

This clonotype was recorded many times. Which antigen it targets is not known. Base qualities were left out, and no much larger clone turns up one base away. Profiling of TCR beta VDJ combinations and CDR3 sequences used genomic DNA as the template. An Illumina HiSeq 2000 was the platform used for TCR repertoire sequencing. Turning to the authors' computational methods: Repertoire assessment relied on Simpson's diversity index, CDR3 size and DJ length profiles, and TRBV/TRBJ rearrangement plots. Whichever DNA sequence was most abundant in the deep sequencing data was defined as the immunodominant clone. CDR3 amino acid sequences were screened for sharing across subjects and compared with published repertoires and the VDJdb database. Starting from the raw public reads, TCRdb applied fastp trimming at Q25, assembled clones with MiXCR and retained in-frame beta chains. For every CDR3 protein sequence, its rows merge into one entry that carries the most common genes and DNA. TCRdb, not the authors, supplied the V and J calls. The sample includes 150,000 to 200,000 distinct CDR3 sequences, with approximately 48% observed a single time. About 1.8% of the sample is held by the ten biggest clonotypes.

This TCR came from a human donor with aplastic anemia. Material for sequencing was sorted CD4+, CD8+, or CD8+CD57+ T cells (not recorded which) from PBMCs. The chain employs TRBV29-1 and TRBJ2-6, with TRBD2 tentatively as D gene (5 bases match). The DNA sequence is given as TGCAGCGTTGAATTTAGCGTTATTCCTTCTGGGGCCAACGTCCTGACTTTC. This sequence encodes CSVEFSVIPSGANVLTF.